Sequencing of this T cell receptor beta chain was carried out in a study of T cells in Graves' hyperthyroidism and ophthalmopathy. CDR1 and CDR2 (germline): DFQATT, SNEGSKA (reference sequence). The V end was cut by 0 bases, the J end by 0 bases, with 11 bases between. The CDR3 sequence is 16 residues long. A note on this clonotype: Its antigen is still unknown.

Researchers barred patients who had uncontrolled infection, other autoimmune disease, pregnancy or lactation. The PBMCs were taken from about 9.7 ml of fresh peripheral blood. TCR beta CDR3 regions were amplified from RNA. HTBI primers were used for first-round RT-PCR of the TCR CDR3. Via MiXCR, TCRdb re-called the multiplex PCR reads, giving one row per CDR3 protein. The repertoire has over 450,000 distinct CDR3 sequences, 15% to 20% of them found once; the top ten carry roughly 18%. Study-wide findings and caveats: Onset of ophthalmopathy came a median roughly 6 months after the model predicted it. Most clonotypes expanded in the thyroid (above 0.001) were also present in blood.

The origin of this receptor is a woman aged 18-35 years with Graves' ophthalmopathy. The sequenced sample consisted of blood. The chain employs TRBV20-1 and TRBJ2-2; the D call may be TRBD1 or TRBD2 (6 bases each). CDR3 nucleotides: TGCAGTGCTAGAGACGGGGGCAGTACGAACACCGGGGAGCTGTTTTTT. Encoded protein: CSARDGGSTNTGELFF.